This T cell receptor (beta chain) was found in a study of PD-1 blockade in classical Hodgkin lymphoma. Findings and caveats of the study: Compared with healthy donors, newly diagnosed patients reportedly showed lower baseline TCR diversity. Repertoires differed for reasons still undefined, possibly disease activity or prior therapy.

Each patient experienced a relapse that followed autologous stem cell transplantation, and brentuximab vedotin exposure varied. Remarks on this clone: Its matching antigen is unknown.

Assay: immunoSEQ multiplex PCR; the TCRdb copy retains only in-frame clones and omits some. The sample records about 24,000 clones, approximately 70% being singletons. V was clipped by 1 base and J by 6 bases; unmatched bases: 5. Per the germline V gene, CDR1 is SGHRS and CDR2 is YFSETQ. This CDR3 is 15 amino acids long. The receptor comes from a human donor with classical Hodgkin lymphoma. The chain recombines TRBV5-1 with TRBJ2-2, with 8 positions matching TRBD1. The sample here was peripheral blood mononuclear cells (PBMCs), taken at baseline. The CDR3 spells CASSLQGAGAGELFF. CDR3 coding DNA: TGCGCCAGCAGCTTGCAGGGGGCTGGCGCCGGGGAGCTGTTTTTT.